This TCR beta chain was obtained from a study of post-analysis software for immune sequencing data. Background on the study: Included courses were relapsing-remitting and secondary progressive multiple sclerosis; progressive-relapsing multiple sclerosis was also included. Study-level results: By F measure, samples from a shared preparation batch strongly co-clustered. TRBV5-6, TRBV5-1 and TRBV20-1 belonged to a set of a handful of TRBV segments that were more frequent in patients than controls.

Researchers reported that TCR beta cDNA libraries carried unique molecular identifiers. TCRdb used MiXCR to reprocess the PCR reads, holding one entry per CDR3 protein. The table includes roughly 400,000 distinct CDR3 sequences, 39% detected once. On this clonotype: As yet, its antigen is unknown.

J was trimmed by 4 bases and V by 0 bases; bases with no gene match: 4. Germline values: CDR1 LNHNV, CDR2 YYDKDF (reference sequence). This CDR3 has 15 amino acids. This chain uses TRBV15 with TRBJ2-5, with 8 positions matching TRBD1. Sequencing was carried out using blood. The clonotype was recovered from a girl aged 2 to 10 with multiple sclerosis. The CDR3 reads CATSRDGGTGETQYF. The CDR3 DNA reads TGTGCCACCAGCAGAGACGGAGGGACAGGAGAGACCCAGTACTTC.